These T cell receptor beta chains were read from a single sample in a study of blood T cell repertoires in COVID-19. Clones were read by immunoSEQ multiplex PCR, and TCRdb kept only the in-frame ones, dropping some. The sample contains a few hundred thousand clones, about 87% of which appear only once. Sequencing was carried out using peripheral blood. These receptors all come from a woman in her 30s who had recovered from COVID-19. CDR3s include the opening cysteine and the closing phenylalanine or tryptophan. A D gene is named only where the DNA matches it firmly. Size is omitted from some rows. Given values are once, few, many or a class for expanded clones.

.	.	TRBV7-2	TRBJ2-1	CASSLGGGSGKQFF	TGTGCCAGCAGCTTAGGTGGCGGTAGCGGAAAGCAGTTCTTC
few	.	TRBV5-1	TRBJ2-7	CASSFGLSYEQYF	TGCGCCAGCAGCTTTGGGCTGTCCTACGAGCAGTACTTC
once	.	TRBV19	TRBJ1-5	CASRLDGGGNQPQHF	TGTGCCAGTAGACTCGACGGGGGTGGCAATCAGCCCCAGCATTTT
few	.	TRBV24-1	TRBJ2-7	CATRPHRGLSYEQYF	TGTGCCACCAGACCCCACAGGGGACTCTCCTACGAGCAGTACTTC
.	.	TRBV6-2/TRBV6-3	TRBJ1-6	CASSGQSRDNSPLHF	TGTGCCAGCAGCGGACAGAGTAGGGATAATTCACCCCTCCACTTT
few	.	TRBV28	TRBJ1-1	CASSRPQGGKSEAFF	TGTGCCAGCAGTCGACCCCAGGGAGGGAAGTCTGAAGCTTTCTTT
.	TRBD1	TRBV4-1	TRBJ2-4	CASSQGDRKNIQYF	TGCGCCAGCAGCCAAGGGGACAGAAAAAACATTCAGTACTTC
few	.	TRBV5-1	TRBJ1-2	CASSLGENYGYTF	TGCGCCAGCAGCCTCGGAGAAAACTATGGCTACACCTTC
.	.	TRBV7-9	TRBJ1-1	CASSLGAAVEAFF	TGTGCCAGCAGCTTAGGAGCGGCAGTTGAAGCTTTCTTT
.	.	TRBV7-9	TRBJ2-2	CASSFTGGGTGELFF	TGTGCCAGCAGCTTTACTGGGGGCGGCACCGGGGAGCTGTTTTTT
.	.	TRBV9	TRBJ1-1	CASSEQVKTEAFF	TGTGCCAGCAGCGAACAGGTTAAGACTGAAGCTTTCTTT
.	TRBD2	TRBV29-1	TRBJ2-2	CSASGDERGNTGELFF	TGCAGCGCCAGCGGGGATGAGCGGGGGAACACCGGGGAGCTGTTTTTT
.	.	TRBV6-5	TRBJ1-2	CASSYSRNDYGYTF	TGTGCCAGCAGTTACTCGCGGAACGACTATGGCTACACCTTC
.	.	TRBV2	TRBJ2-1	CASSVHADEQFF	TGTGCCAGCAGTGTACATGCCGATGAGCAGTTCTTC
.	.	TRBV18	TRBJ2-2	CASFQGQNTGELFF	TGTGCCAGCTTCCAGGGCCAGAACACCGGGGAGCTGTTTTTT
.	TRBD1	TRBV27	TRBJ1-5	CASRGVGRGRGSNQPQHF	TGTGCCAGCAGGGGAGTGGGCAGGGGGCGGGGAAGCAATCAGCCCCAGCATTTT
.	TRBD2	TRBV4-1	TRBJ2-5	CASSFSGGAYETQYF	TGCGCCAGCAGCTTTAGCGGGGGGGCCTACGAGACCCAGTACTTC
.	TRBD1	TRBV19	TRBJ2-7	CASSAGTGGHEQYF	TGTGCCAGTAGCGCCGGGACAGGGGGACACGAGCAGTACTTC
once	.	TRBV5-4	TRBJ2-1	CASSSPQRVNEQFF	TGTGCCAGCAGCTCCCCCCAGCGGGTGAATGAGCAGTTCTTC
.	TRBD1	TRBV28	TRBJ1-6	CASSSRTGDNSPLHF	TGTGCCAGCAGTTCACGGACAGGGGATAATTCACCCCTCCACTTT
.	TRBD1	TRBV11-3	TRBJ2-1	CASSRDRNNEQFF	TGTGCCAGCAGCCGGGACAGAAACAATGAGCAGTTCTTC
.	.	TRBV5-1	TRBJ2-1	CASSLDGVNEQFF	TGCGCCAGCAGCTTGGACGGAGTCAATGAGCAGTTCTTC
once	TRBD1	TRBV11-2	TRBJ1-3	CASSNTGDGNTIYF	TGTGCCAGCAGCAATACAGGGGACGGAAACACCATATATTTT
.	.	TRBV6-6	TRBJ1-2	CASSYSQGDGYTF	TGTGCCAGCAGTTACTCACAGGGAGATGGCTACACCTTC
.	.	TRBV29-1	TRBJ1-4	CSVGAGATNEKLFF	TGCAGCGTGGGCGCAGGGGCAACTAATGAAAAACTGTTTTTT
.	TRBD1	TRBV5-1	TRBJ2-7	CASSPSIRWDSSYEQYF	TGCGCCAGCAGCCCTTCCATTCGATGGGACAGCTCCTACGAGCAGTACTTC
few	.	TRBV28	TRBJ2-7	CASSPQTGIEQYF	TGTGCCAGCAGCCCACAAACAGGCATCGAGCAGTACTTC
.	TRBD1	TRBV28	TRBJ1-2	CAMSGQDGYTF	TGTGCCATGTCAGGACAGGATGGCTACACCTTC
.	.	TRBV19	TRBJ1-5	CASSILGNQPQHF	TGTGCCAGTAGTATTTTAGGCAATCAGCCCCAGCATTTT
.	TRBD1	TRBV28	TRBJ1-1	CASSGQDISEGTEAFF	TGTGCCAGCAGTGGACAGGACATTTCCGAGGGGACTGAAGCTTTCTTT
.	.	TRBV6-1	TRBJ1-5	CASSVNSSPYSNQPQHF	TGTGCCAGCAGTGTCAACAGCAGCCCCTATAGCAATCAGCCCCAGCATTTT
.	.	TRBV6-5	TRBJ1-2	CASSYNLANYGYTF	TGTGCCAGCAGTTATAACTTAGCTAACTATGGCTACACCTTC
.	.	TRBV7-8	TRBJ1-2	CASSNRVLDYGYTF	TGTGCCAGCAGTAACAGGGTTTTGGACTATGGCTACACCTTC
once	TRBD1	TRBV25-1	TRBJ1-6	CASAPRDRGRDSPLHF	TGTGCCAGCGCCCCGCGGGACAGGGGGCGTGATTCACCCCTCCACTTT
.	TRBD1	TRBV3-1/TRBV3-2	TRBJ1-1	CASSLLGQGPGNTEAFF	TGTGCCAGCAGCCTTTTGGGACAGGGGCCCGGGAACACTGAAGCTTTCTTT
.	.	TRBV5-6	TRBJ2-1	CASLQSSYNEQFF	TGTGCCAGCTTACAAAGCTCCTACAATGAGCAGTTCTTC
.	TRBD1	TRBV9	TRBJ1-4	CASSRGGQPYEKLFF	TGTGCCAGCAGCAGAGGGGGACAGCCATATGAAAAACTGTTTTTT
.	TRBD1	TRBV7-2	TRBJ1-1	CASSLDLTGKTIITEAFF	TGTGCCAGCAGCTTAGATCTGACAGGGAAAACTATTATCACTGAAGCTTTCTTT
.	.	TRBV7-2	TRBJ1-6	CASSPRTGSSYNSPLHF	TGTGCCAGCAGCCCTAGGACCGGGAGCTCCTATAATTCACCCCTCCACTTT
.	.	TRBV25-1	TRBJ1-4	CASSDGGAANEKLFF	TGTGCCAGCAGTGATGGCGGGGCGGCTAATGAAAAACTGTTTTTT
few	TRBD1	TRBV10-1	TRBJ1-6	CARPAAGGSPLHF	TGCGCCAGACCCGCGGCAGGGGGTTCACCCCTCCACTTT
once	TRBD1	TRBV30	TRBJ2-1	CAWGGQGFKFF	TGTGCCTGGGGGGGACAGGGATTTAAGTTCTTC
once	.	TRBV4-2	TRBJ2-2	CASSQDFHRQGNTGELFF	TGTGCCAGCAGCCAAGATTTTCATCGGCAGGGCAACACCGGGGAGCTGTTTTTT
.	.	TRBV4-1	TRBJ2-7	CASSRDGPQTYEQYF	TGCGCCAGCAGCCGAGATGGTCCGCAGACCTACGAGCAGTACTTC
.	.	TRBV30	TRBJ1-2	CACGRGNYGYTF	TGTGCCTGTGGAAGGGGTAACTATGGCTACACCTTC
.	TRBD1	TRBV28	TRBJ2-1	CASSPAGDRTYNEQFF	TGTGCCAGCAGTCCTGCCGGGGACAGAACCTACAATGAGCAGTTCTTC
.	TRBD2	TRBV29-1	TRBJ2-5	CSVSGGQETQYF	TGCAGCGTTAGCGGGGGGCAAGAGACCCAGTACTTC
.	TRBD2	TRBV11-2	TRBJ2-3	CASSQKRGASTDTQYF	TGTGCCAGCAGCCAAAAGCGGGGGGCTTCCACAGATACGCAGTATTTT
.	TRBD1	TRBV28	TRBJ1-2	CASSRGQGNYGYTF	TGTGCCAGCAGCCGTGGACAGGGGAACTATGGCTACACCTTC
.	TRBD1	TRBV28	TRBJ1-2	CASSLGHGTGYGYTF	TGTGCCAGCAGTTTGGGGCACGGGACAGGCTATGGCTACACCTTC
.	.	TRBV14	TRBJ1-4	CASPRLYLNEKLFF	TGTGCCAGCCCGCGGCTATACCTTAATGAAAAACTGTTTTTT
.	.	TRBV6-5	TRBJ1-5	CASLTTGSGNQPQHF	TGTGCCAGCCTGACTACAGGGTCGGGCAATCAGCCCCAGCATTTT
.	TRBD1	TRBV18	TRBJ2-4	CASSPYPTGLNIQYF	TGTGCCAGCTCACCGTACCCGACAGGGTTGAACATTCAGTACTTC
.	.	TRBV15	TRBJ1-4	CATSRDAGVGEKLFF	TGTGCCACCAGCAGAGATGCGGGGGTAGGGGAAAAACTGTTTTTT